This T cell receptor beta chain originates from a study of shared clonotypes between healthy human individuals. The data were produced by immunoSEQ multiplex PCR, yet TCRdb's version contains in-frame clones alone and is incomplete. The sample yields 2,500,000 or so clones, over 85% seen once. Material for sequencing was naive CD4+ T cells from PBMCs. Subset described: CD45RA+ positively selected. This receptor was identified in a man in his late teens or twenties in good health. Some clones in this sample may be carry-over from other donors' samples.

The DNA for the CDR3 is TGTGCCAGCCTAAGAAAAGGGGAGACTAATGAAAAACTGTTTTTT. Translating gives CASLRKGETNEKLFF. The genes are TRBV6-1 and TRBJ1-4; a possible D gene is TRBD1 (5 bases). The germline V gene has CDR1 MNHNS and CDR2 SASEGT. The CDR3 sequence is 15 residues long. Trimming took off 8 bases at V and 2 bases at J, with 15 bases between the two ends.